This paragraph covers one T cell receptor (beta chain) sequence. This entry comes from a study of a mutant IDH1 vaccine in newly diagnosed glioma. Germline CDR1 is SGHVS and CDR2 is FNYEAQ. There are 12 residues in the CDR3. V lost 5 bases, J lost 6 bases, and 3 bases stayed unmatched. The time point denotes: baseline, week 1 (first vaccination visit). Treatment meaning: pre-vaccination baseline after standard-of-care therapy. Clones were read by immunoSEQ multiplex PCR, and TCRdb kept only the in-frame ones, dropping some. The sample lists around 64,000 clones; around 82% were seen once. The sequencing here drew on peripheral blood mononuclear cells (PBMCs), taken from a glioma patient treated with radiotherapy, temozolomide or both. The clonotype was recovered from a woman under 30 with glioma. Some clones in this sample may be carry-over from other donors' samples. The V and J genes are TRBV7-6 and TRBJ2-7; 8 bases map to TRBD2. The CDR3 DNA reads TGTGCCAGCAGCCCCGGGACTAGCGAGCAGTACTTC. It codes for CASSPGTSEQYF.